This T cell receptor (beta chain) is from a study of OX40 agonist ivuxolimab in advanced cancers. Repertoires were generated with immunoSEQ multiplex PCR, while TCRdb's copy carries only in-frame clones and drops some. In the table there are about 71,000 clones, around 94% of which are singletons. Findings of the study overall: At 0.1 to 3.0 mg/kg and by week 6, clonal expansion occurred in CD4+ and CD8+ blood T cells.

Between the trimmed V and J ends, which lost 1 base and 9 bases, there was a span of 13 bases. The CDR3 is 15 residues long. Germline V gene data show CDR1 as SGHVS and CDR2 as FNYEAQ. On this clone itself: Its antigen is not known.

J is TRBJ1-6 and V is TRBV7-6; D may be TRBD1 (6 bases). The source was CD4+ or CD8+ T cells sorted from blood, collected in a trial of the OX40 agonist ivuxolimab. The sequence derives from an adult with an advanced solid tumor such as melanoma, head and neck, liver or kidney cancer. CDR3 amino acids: CASSLDPGVSSPLHF. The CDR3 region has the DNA TGTGCCAGCAGCTTAGATCCAGGGGTTAGTTCACCCCTCCACTTT.